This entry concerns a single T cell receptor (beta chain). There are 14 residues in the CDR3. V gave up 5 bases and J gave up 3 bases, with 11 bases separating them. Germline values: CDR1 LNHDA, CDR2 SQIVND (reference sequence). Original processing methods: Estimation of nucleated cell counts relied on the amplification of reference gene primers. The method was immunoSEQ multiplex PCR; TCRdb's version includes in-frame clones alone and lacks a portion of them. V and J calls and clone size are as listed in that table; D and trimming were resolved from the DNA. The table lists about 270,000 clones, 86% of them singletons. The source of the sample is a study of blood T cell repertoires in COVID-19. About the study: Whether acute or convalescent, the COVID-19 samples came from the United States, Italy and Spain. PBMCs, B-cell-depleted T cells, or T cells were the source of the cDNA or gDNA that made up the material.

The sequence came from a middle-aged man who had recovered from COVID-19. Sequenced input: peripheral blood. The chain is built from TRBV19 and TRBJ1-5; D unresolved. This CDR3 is CASSEQVSNQPQHF. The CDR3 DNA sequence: TGTGCCAGTAGTGAGCAGGTCTCCAATCAGCCCCAGCATTTT. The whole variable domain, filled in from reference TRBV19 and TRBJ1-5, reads DGGITQSPKYLFRKEGQNVTLSCEQNLNHDAMYWYRQDPGQGLRLIYYSQIVNDFQKGDIAEGYSVSREKKESFPLTVTSAQKNPTAFYLCASSEQVSNQPQHFGDGTRLSIL.